One and the same sample provided the 11 T cell receptor beta chains below, sequenced in a study of blood T cell repertoires in COVID-19. Here immunoSEQ multiplex PCR was the method, and the copy in TCRdb shows in-frame clones only, minus some. The repertoire holds tens of thousands of clones, more than 70% seen once, with approximately 4% in the top ten. Sequencing used peripheral blood. These receptors all come from a human donor in a cohort sampled during active COVID-19.

This sequence joins TRBV7-9 and TRBJ2-7, with 8 bases lining up with TRBD2. This CDR3 spans 15 amino acids. V was clipped by 1 base and J by 7 bases; unmatched bases: 9. The germline V gene has CDR1 SEHNR and CDR2 FQNEAQ (reference sequence). The CDR3 is CASSLGSGRAGEQYF. The CDR3, as DNA: TGTGCCAGCAGCTTAGGCTCCGGGAGGGCGGGTGAGCAGTACTTC.

The chain links TRBV19 to TRBJ1-5; D is unresolved. The V end lost 5 bases, the J end lost 4 bases, and 21 bases lay between the germline ends. The CDR3 has 17 amino acids. Germline-derived CDR1 and CDR2 are LNHDA and SQIVND (reference sequence). This CDR3 is CASSSTGISTSNQPQHF. The CDR3 DNA follows: TGTGCCAGTAGTTCCACCGGGATCTCCACTTCAAATCAGCCCCAGCATTTT.

This chain links TRBV7-2 with TRBJ2-5, with TRBD2 as a possible D gene (6 bases). The CDR3 length is 16 residues. Germline CDR1 reads SGHTA; CDR2 reads FQGNSA. V lost 5 bases and J lost 1, with 17 bases in between. The CDR3 DNA follows: TGTGCCAGCAGCCCCGCGGGACCGTCCTTCCAAGAGACCCAGTACTTC. As protein: CASSPAGPSFQETQYF. Based on the CDR3 plus reference TRBV7-2 and TRBJ2-5, the full variable domain is GAGVSQSPSNKVTEKGKDVELRCDPISGHTALYWYRQSLGQGLEFLIYFQGNSAPDKSGLPSDRFSAERTGGSVSTLTIQRTQQEDSAVYLCASSPAGPSFQETQYFGPGTRLLVL.

The gene calls are TRBV18 and TRBJ1-5; D is possibly TRBD1 (6 bases). Between the trimmed V and J ends, which lost 0 bases and 2 bases, there was a span of 11 bases. The CDR3 runs to 16 residues. Germline V gene lookup returns CDR1 KGHSH and CDR2 LQKENI. The DNA of the CDR3 is TGTGCCAGCTCACCACCCGGGAGGGGGGGCAATCAGCCCCAGCATTTT. Its protein product is CASSPPGRGGNQPQHF.

Regarding this clone: Its ends do not fully match the called genes, so a read error is possible. The chain links TRBV19 to TRBJ1-2, with 7 positions matching TRBD1. The CDR3 is 15 amino acids. Germline CDR1 LNHDA, CDR2 SQIVND (reference sequence). CDR3 sequence reads: CASREQGSRNDGYTF. CDR3 nucleotides: TGTGCCAGTAGGGAACAGGGGAGTCGTAACGATGGCTACACCTTC.

Only one count was recorded for this clone. The rearrangement joins TRBV28 to TRBJ1-1; no firm D call. This CDR3 is 12 amino acids long. The germline V and J ends were trimmed by 11 bases and 0 bases, with 10 bases remaining between them. CDR1 is MDHEN and CDR2 is SYDVKM in the germline V gene. CDR3 sequence: CALASLNTEAFF. The DNA of the CDR3 is TGTGCCCTCGCCAGTCTGAACACTGAAGCTTTCTTT.

This clone was seen a single time. The CDR3 DNA reads TGTGCCAGCAGCCGCGAGACAGGCGGAAACACCTTC. Translated, it gives CASSRETGGNTF. The V call is TRBV3-1 (or the pseudogene TRBV3-2), the J call TRBJ1-2; possible D gene TRBD1, 6 bases. The CDR3 runs to 12 residues. Germline CDR1 is LGHDT and CDR2 is YNNKEL (reference sequence). V lost 4 bases and J lost 12, with 15 bases in between.

J is TRBJ2-6 and V is TRBV19; 8 nucleotides match TRBD1. The CDR3 is 16 amino acids. The junction had 6 bases not matched to a gene; V was cut back by 7 bases and J by 1 base. CDR1 LNHDA and CDR2 SQIVND come from the germline V gene (reference sequence). Written as DNA, the CDR3 is TGTGCCAGTAACCCCACAGGGGGGTCTGGGGCCAACGTCCTGACTTTC. Translated, it gives CASNPTGGSGANVLTF. The full variable domain, its missing parts supplied by reference TRBV19 and TRBJ2-6, is DGGITQSPKYLFRKEGQNVTLSCEQNLNHDAMYWYRQDPGQGLRLIYYSQIVNDFQKGDIAEGYSVSREKKESFPLTVTSAQKNPTAFYLCASNPTGGSGANVLTFGAGSRLTVL.

The chain recombines TRBV29-1 with TRBJ2-1; D gene unclear. CDR3 size: 14 residues. The germline gives CDR1 SQVTM, CDR2 ANQGSEA. V was pared by 6 bases and J by 1 base, with 13 bases between. The CDR3, as DNA: TGCAGCGTCAATCCGGGTAATTCCTACAATGAGCAGTTCTTC. This sequence encodes CSVNPGNSYNEQFF.

The rearrangement links TRBV7-9 to TRBJ2-3; perhaps TRBD2 as D (6 bases). V gave up 2 bases and J gave up 4 bases, with 16 bases separating them. The CDR3 totals 16 residues. Looked up from germline, CDR1 is SEHNR and CDR2 is FQNEAQ (reference sequence). The CDR3, as DNA: TGTGCCAGCAGCTTAACTGGTCCTAGCGCACCAGATACGCAGTATTTT. Its protein is CASSLTGPSAPDTQYF.

This chain uses TRBV6-4 with TRBJ1-6; 7 bases align to TRBD1. This CDR3 spans 14 amino acids. Germline V CDR1 and CDR2: MRHNA, SNTAGT. The ends lost 1 base at V and 9 bases at J; junction bases unmatched: 3. The CDR3 coding sequence is TGTGCCAGCAGTGACTGGGCAGGGGGTTCACCCCTCCACTTT. Translated: CASSDWAGGSPLHF.